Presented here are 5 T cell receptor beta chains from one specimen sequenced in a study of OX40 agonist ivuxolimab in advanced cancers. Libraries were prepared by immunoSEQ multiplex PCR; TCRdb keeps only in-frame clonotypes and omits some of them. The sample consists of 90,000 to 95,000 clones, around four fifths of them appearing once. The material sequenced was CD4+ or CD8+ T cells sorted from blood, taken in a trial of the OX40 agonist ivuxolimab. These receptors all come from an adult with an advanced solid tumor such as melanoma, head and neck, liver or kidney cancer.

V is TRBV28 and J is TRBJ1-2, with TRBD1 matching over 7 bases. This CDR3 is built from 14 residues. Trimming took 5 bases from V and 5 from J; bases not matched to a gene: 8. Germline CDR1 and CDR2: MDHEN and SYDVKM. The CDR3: CASSLQTGRYGYTF. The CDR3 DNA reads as TGTGCCAGCAGTCTCCAGACAGGGAGGTATGGCTACACCTTC.

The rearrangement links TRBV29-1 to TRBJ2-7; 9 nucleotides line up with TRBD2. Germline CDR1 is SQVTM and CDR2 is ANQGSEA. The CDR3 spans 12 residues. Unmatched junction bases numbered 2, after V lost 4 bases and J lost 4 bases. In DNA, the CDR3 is TGCAGCGTTGCGACTAGCGGTTACGAGCAGTACGTC. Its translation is CSVATSGYEQYV.

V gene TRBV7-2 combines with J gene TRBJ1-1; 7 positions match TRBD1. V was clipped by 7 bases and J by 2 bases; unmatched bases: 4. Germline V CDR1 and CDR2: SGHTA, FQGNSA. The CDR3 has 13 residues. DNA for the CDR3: TGTGCCAGCACCTGGACAGGTAACACTGAAGCTTTCTTT. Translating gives CASTWTGNTEAFF.

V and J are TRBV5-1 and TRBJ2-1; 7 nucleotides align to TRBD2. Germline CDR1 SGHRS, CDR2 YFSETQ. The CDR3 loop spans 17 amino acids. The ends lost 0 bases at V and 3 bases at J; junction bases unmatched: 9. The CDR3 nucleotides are TGCGCCAGCAGCTTGGTAGTCGCGGGGGACTTCTACAATGAGCAGTTCTTC. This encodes CASSLVVAGDFYNEQFF.

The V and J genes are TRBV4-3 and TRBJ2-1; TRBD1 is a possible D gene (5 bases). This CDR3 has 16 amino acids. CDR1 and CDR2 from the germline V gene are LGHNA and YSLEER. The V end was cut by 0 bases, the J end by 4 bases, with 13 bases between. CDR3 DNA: TGCGCCAGCAGCCAAGATTATAGTTACAGGTACAATGAGCAGTTCTTC. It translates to CASSQDYSYRYNEQFF.